The text below deals with one TCR beta chain. TCRdb processed the 5' RACE reads again and assigns one entry to each CDR3 protein, with no DNA. The listing records about 540,000 distinct CDR3 sequences. These data are taken from a study of T cells expressing NK-cell markers. Study details: Researchers got TCR beta repertoires out of sorted CD3+CD56+NKG2C+, CD3+CD56+NKG2C- and CD3+CD56-NKG2C+ T cells.

The CDR3 consists of 12 residues. Germline lookup yields CDR1 MRHNA and CDR2 SNTAGT. The material sequenced was blood T cells: a sorted CD56 or NKG2C T cell subset, CD4+ or CD8+ T cells, or bulk PBMC T cells (not recorded which). The clonotype comes from a man between 18 and 29 years old in good health. The rearrangement links TRBV6-4 to TRBJ1-2. CDR3 protein: CASSDAGVGYTF.